The 25 T cell receptor beta chains listed next were all sequenced from one sample in a study of CD8 T cells in ankylosing spondylitis. Each CDR3 protein is one row after TCRdb ran MiXCR on the 5' RACE reads. Of 350,000 or so distinct CDR3 sequences detected, approximately 10% appear once; the ten largest clones hold roughly 9.2%. The sequencing input was blood, either unsorted or a sorted T cell fraction (not recorded which). All receptors derive from a female donor with ankylosing spondylitis or in good health (not recorded which).

Ten or more counts support this clonotype. V gene TRBV28 combines with J gene TRBJ1-1, with a tentative D call TRBD1 (6 bases). The V gene's germline CDR1 is MDHEN and CDR2 SYDVKM. Trimming left V 3 bases short and J 6 bases short, with 11 bases between. This CDR3 spans 13 amino acids. This CDR3 reads CASSFEGGAEAFF. As DNA, the CDR3 is TGTGCCAGCAGTTTTGAAGGGGGTGCTGAAGCTTTCTTT.

This chain uses TRBV7-8 with TRBJ2-6; D is unclear. V lost 1 base and J 0 bases, leaving 13 bases between the germline ends. Per the germline V gene, CDR1 is SGHVS and CDR2 is FQNEAQ. This CDR3 spans 18 amino acids. CDR3 residues: CASSLGHLPTSGANVLTF. The CDR3 bases are TGTGCCAGCAGCTTAGGGCACCTACCAACCTCTGGGGCCAACGTCCTGACTTTC. Combining the CDR3 with reference TRBV7-8 and TRBJ2-6 gives the whole variable domain GAGVSQSPRYKVAKRGQDVALRCDPISGHVSLFWYQQALGQGPEFLTYFQNEAQLDKSGLPSDRFFAERPEGSVSTLKIQRTQQEDSAVYLCASSLGHLPTSGANVLTFGAGSRLTVL.

About this clonotype itself: A much more abundant neighbour one base away suggests this may be a read error. This rearrangement joins TRBV20-1 to TRBJ1-6; no reliable D call. Germline V CDR1 and CDR2: DFQATT, SNEGSKA (reference sequence). V lost 2 bases, J lost 7 bases, and 12 bases lay in between. CDR3 length: 14 amino acids. The CDR3 DNA is TGCAGTGCTAGACCGGTGAGCTCAAATTCACCCCTCCACTTT. Translated, it gives CSARPVSSNSPLHF.

This clonotype was seen a few times. The rearrangement links TRBV30 to TRBJ1-2, with unresolved D. The CDR3 sequence is 13 residues long. The germline V and J ends were trimmed by 0 bases and 5 bases, with 10 bases remaining between them. In germline, CDR1 is GTSNPN, CDR2 SVGIG (reference sequence). In DNA, the CDR3 is TGTGCCTGGAGTGTAGGGAGGACGTATGGCTACACCTTC. Residues: CAWSVGRTYGYTF.

The table lists this clonotype with many counts. This sequence joins TRBV12-3 or TRBV12-4 and TRBJ1-1, with D possibly TRBD1 on 6 matching bases. V lost 3 bases, J lost 0 bases, and 11 bases lay in between. The length of the CDR3 is 15 residues. CDR3 residues: CASSLTGAVNTEAFF. CDR3 nucleotide sequence: TGTGCCAGCAGTTTGACAGGAGCGGTGAACACTGAAGCTTTCTTT.

This clonotype was counted between two and nine times. The chain carries TRBV20-1 and TRBJ2-2, with D possibly matching TRBD2 (6 bases). Between the trimmed V and J ends, which lost 5 bases and 3 bases, there was a span of 13 bases. Germline V gene lookup returns CDR1 DFQATT and CDR2 SNEGSKA (reference sequence). The CDR3 is 14 amino acids. CDR3: CSAALGGYTGELFF. The CDR3 region has the DNA TGCAGTGCTGCCCTCGGGGGTTACACCGGGGAGCTGTTTTTT.

This clonotype was observed at least ten times. This rearrangement joins TRBV6-1 to TRBJ2-7; D tentatively fits TRBD1 or TRBD2 (5 bases each). V lost 3 bases and J lost 9, with 12 bases in between. This CDR3 spans 12 amino acids. Germline CDR1 MNHNS, CDR2 SASEGT. The CDR3 DNA reads as TGTGCCAGCAGTGATCCGGGGCGAAGGCAGTACTTC. As protein: CASSDPGRRQYF.

V gene TRBV27 combines with J gene TRBJ1-2; D may be TRBD1 (5 bases). CDR1 and CDR2 (germline): MNHEY, SMNVEV (reference sequence). V was cut by 6 bases and J by 8 bases, with 10 bases left in between. The CDR3 sequence is 11 residues long. CDR3: CASSSGIGYTF. CDR3 DNA sequence: TGTGCCAGCAGCTCAGGGATCGGCTACACCTTC.

This clonotype was seen repeatedly, ten times or more. This chain joins TRBV7-8 and TRBJ2-1, with 10 bases identical to TRBD1. Germline trimming cut 7 bases from V and 8 bases from J; bases unmatched to any gene: 8. From germline, CDR1 is SGHVS and CDR2 FQNEAQ. This CDR3 is 14 amino acids long. CDR3 sequence reads: CASIDRQGAYEQFF. In DNA, the CDR3 is TGTGCCAGCATCGATAGACAGGGGGCATATGAGCAGTTCTTC.

The chain has TRBV28 and TRBJ2-2; TRBD2 aligns across 8 bases. Germline loops: CDR1 MDHEN, CDR2 SYDVKM. This CDR3 has 16 amino acids. Losses at the gene ends were 3 bases for V and 0 bases for J; bases not matched to a gene: 3. The CDR3 region has the DNA TGTGCCAGCAGTTTTGGTAGCGGGGCGAACACCGGGGAGCTGTTTTTT. The encoded protein is CASSFGSGANTGELFF.

This rearrangement joins TRBV9 to TRBJ1-3; possibly TRBD1 for D (5 bases). The germline V and J ends were trimmed by 0 bases and 1 base, with 11 bases remaining between them. CDR3 length equals 16 residues. The germline CDR1 and CDR2 sequences are SGDLS and YYNGEE. The CDR3 region is CASSVARGDSGNTIYF. CDR3 nucleotides: TGTGCCAGCAGCGTAGCTCGGGGGGATTCTGGAAACACCATATATTTT.

This clonotype was counted a few times. The CDR3 sequence is CASSFPRGRGVNEQFF. In DNA, the CDR3 is TGTGCCAGCAGCTTTCCGAGGGGCAGGGGGGTAAATGAGCAGTTCTTC. The chain carries TRBV7-9 and TRBJ2-1, with TRBD1 as a possible D gene (7 bases). The CDR3 is 16 amino acids. Germline CDR1 SEHNR, CDR2 FQNEAQ (reference sequence). Trimming took 3 bases from V and 7 from J, leaving 19 bases between them.

This clonotype was seen at least ten times. The gene calls are TRBV20-1 and TRBJ2-1; D is uncertain. The CDR3 totals 13 residues. Germline-derived CDR1 and CDR2 are DFQATT and SNEGSKA (reference sequence). Trimming pared 1 base from V and 0 bases from J, leaving 4 bases between. Written as DNA, the CDR3 is TGCAGTGCTAGAGGCTACTCCTACAATGAGCAGTTCTTC. This translates into CSARGYSYNEQFF.

There are many counts of this clonotype. The chain couples TRBV29-1 to TRBJ2-1; D may correspond to TRBD1 or TRBD2 (5 bases each). Trimming left V 4 bases short and J 1 base short, with 14 bases between. The CDR3 runs to 15 residues. CDR1 is SQVTM, CDR2 ANQGSEA, per germline. CDR3 residues: CSVVGEGKSYNEQFF. CDR3 bases: TGCAGCGTTGTCGGAGAGGGGAAGTCCTACAATGAGCAGTTCTTC.

Many counts were recorded for this clonotype. The rearrangement uses TRBV7-2 and TRBJ2-5, with D unresolved. CDR3 length: 15 residues. The germline V gene has CDR1 SGHTA and CDR2 FQGNSA. V gave up 0 bases and J gave up 1 base, with 9 bases separating them. For the CDR3, the DNA is TGTGCCAGCAGCTTAGCTGTAGGCGTCCAAGAGACCCAGTACTTC. Protein product: CASSLAVGVQETQYF.

In this sample, this clonotype turned up many times. The genes are TRBV5-1 and TRBJ1-2, with D unclear. The CDR3 loop spans 12 amino acids. Germline-derived CDR1 and CDR2 are SGHRS and YFSETQ. V dropped 1 base and J dropped 7 bases, with 8 bases sitting between them. The CDR3 DNA sequence: TGCGCCAGCAGCTTGAATTACGGTGGCTACACCTTC. It yields the protein CASSLNYGGYTF. Together with reference TRBV5-1 and TRBJ1-2, the CDR3 gives the full variable domain: KAGVTQTPRYLIKTRGQQVTLSCSPISGHRSVSWYQQTPGQGLQFLFEYFSETQRNKGNFPGRFSGRQFSNSRSEMNVSTLELGDSALYLCASSLNYGGYTFGSGTRLTVV.

This clonotype was counted ten times or more. The chain employs TRBV9 and TRBJ1-5; D unclear. CDR3 size: 12 residues. From germline, CDR1 is SGDLS and CDR2 YYNGEE. V was pared by 4 bases and J by 2 bases, with 4 bases between. The CDR3 sequence is CASSQGNQPQHF. In DNA, the CDR3 is TGTGCCAGCAGCCAGGGCAATCAGCCCCAGCATTTT.

This clonotype was detected ten times or more. The chain joins TRBV20-1 to TRBJ1-1; 7 bases align to TRBD1. Trimming removed 1 base from V and 6 bases from J; junction bases left unmatched: 17. The CDR3 extends over 17 amino acids. From germline, CDR1 is DFQATT and CDR2 SNEGSKA (reference sequence). For the CDR3, the DNA is TGCAGTGCTAGAGTCTTCATTGGGACAGACAACGCAGCTGAAGCTTTCTTT. The encoded protein is CSARVFIGTDNAAEAFF.

The sample holds many counts of this clonotype. The rearrangement links TRBV20-1 to TRBJ2-7; D may match TRBD1 or TRBD2 (5 bases each). The V gene lost 3 bases and the J gene lost 4 bases, with 19 bases spanning the gap. CDR1 and CDR2 (germline): DFQATT, SNEGSKA (reference sequence). The CDR3 is made up of 15 amino acids. For the CDR3, the DNA is TGCAGTGCTAGGCCTGATCCGGGGACCAATTACGAGCAGTACTTC. Its translation: CSARPDPGTNYEQYF.

This clonotype has a count of ten or more. The chain links TRBV5-1 to TRBJ2-7; 13 positions agree with TRBD2. Germline assignment: CDR1 SGHRS and CDR2 YFSETQ. The CDR3 runs 15 residues. J was trimmed by 2 bases and V by 2 bases; bases with no gene match: 1. The CDR3, as DNA: TGCGCCAGCAGCTTCGGGACTAGCGGGGCCTACGAGCAGTACTTC. Translated, it gives CASSFGTSGAYEQYF.

This clonotype was observed a few times. CDR3 region: CASSLPGPHNEQFF. CDR3 DNA: TGCGCCAGCAGCTTGCCGGGGCCGCACAATGAGCAGTTCTTC. The chain carries TRBV5-1 and TRBJ2-1, with D perhaps matching TRBD1 or TRBD2 (5 bases each). The CDR3 is 14 amino acids. Trimming left V 1 base short and J 5 bases short, with 10 bases between. The germline V gene encodes CDR1 SGHRS and CDR2 YFSETQ.

V usage is TRBV7-6 and J usage is TRBJ2-5; tentative D call: TRBD1 (6 bases). The V end was cut by 5 bases, the J end by 5 bases, with 24 bases between. CDR1 is SGHVS, CDR2 FNYEAQ, per germline. This CDR3 has 17 amino acids. In nucleotides, the CDR3 is TGTGCCAGCAGCCTAACAGCAACCGGGACACTTGGGGAGACCCAGTACTTC. Protein product: CASSLTATGTLGETQYF. Supplemented by reference TRBV7-6 and TRBJ2-5, the full variable domain reads GAGVSQSPRYKVTKRGQDVALRCDPISGHVSLYWYRQALGQGPEFLTYFNYEAQQDKSGLPNDRFSAERPEGSISTLTIQRTEQRDSAMYRCASSLTATGTLGETQYFGPGTRLLVL.

This clonotype was observed at least ten times. The J gene is TRBJ2-2, the V gene TRBV12-3 or TRBV12-4; D is unclear. The CDR3 contains 14 residues. Trimming left V 8 bases short and J 7 bases short, with 17 bases between. The CDR3 bases are TGTGCCAGCGGCTTACGAGCCCTTGGCGGGGAGCTGTTTTTT. It encodes CASGLRALGGELFF.

This clonotype was observed a few times. The rearrangement links TRBV28 to TRBJ2-3; TRBD2 might be the D (5 bases). The germline gives CDR1 MDHEN, CDR2 SYDVKM. V lost 5 bases and J 0 bases, leaving 18 bases between the germline ends. This CDR3 is 17 amino acids long. The CDR3 nucleotides are TGTGCCAGCAGTCCCACTAGGCTAGCTGTCAGCACAGATACGCAGTATTTT. The encoded protein is CASSPTRLAVSTDTQYF.

This clonotype turned up a few times. The chain couples TRBV6-1 to TRBJ2-1; D tentatively fits TRBD1 or TRBD2 (6 bases each). Germline V gene data show CDR1 as MNHNS and CDR2 as SASEGT. The CDR3 is 14 residues long. Trimming cost V 8 bases and J 7 bases, with 18 bases left between them. The CDR3 sequence is CASPRGASVNEQFF. In DNA form, the CDR3 reads TGTGCCAGCCCTAGGGGGGCCTCAGTAAATGAGCAGTTCTTC.